What follows is one TCR beta chain and its context. The data derive from a study of identical twins. In TCRdb, the 5' RACE reads were re-called with MiXCR into one record per CDR3 protein. The data contain some 760,000 distinct CDR3 sequences, 15% to 20% of them singletons. The CDR3 is 19 amino acids. V lost 2 bases, J lost 4 bases, and 15 bases stayed unmatched. Germline V gene lookup returns CDR1 KGHSH and CDR2 LQKENI. This sample also appeared in a second study, on T cells expressing NK-cell markers. From that paper: The study found dominant NKG2C+ clonotypes at about 1.0-8% of CD8+ T cells in about six donors.

This receptor was taken from a young woman in good health. Sequenced sample: PBMCs. The chain links TRBV18 to TRBJ2-2, with TRBD1 identical over 8 bases. The DNA of the CDR3 is TGTGCCAGCTCACCATTTACGGTCGGACAGGGCCGGGTCACCGGGGAGCTGTTTTTT. This gives the protein CASSPFTVGQGRVTGELFF.